This TCR beta chain was documented in a study of cytomegalovirus exposure and HLA in healthy donors. Notes on the study in general: Cytomegalovirus-associated TCR beta chains were listed, numbering 150 to 200.

13 Jbeta primers and 60 Vbeta primers were used for the PCR. TCRdb keeps only in-frame clones here, not all; method: immunoSEQ multiplex PCR. The data contain around 140,000 clones, 75% to 90% of them singletons. As for this clone: What it binds is unknown.

Germline CDR1 SGHDT, CDR2 YYEEEE. Trimming shortened V by 3 bases and J by 1 base, and 13 bases separated the two germline ends. The CDR3 is 15 residues long. The receptor was isolated from a woman between 50 and 59 years old in good health and CMV-seropositive. The sequencing input was PBMCs. This sequence joins TRBV5-6 and TRBJ1-1; D perhaps matches TRBD1 (6 bases). CDR3 region: CASSSYRVWNTEAFF. The CDR3, as DNA: TGTGCCAGCAGCTCGTACAGGGTATGGAACACTGAAGCTTTCTTT.